This T cell receptor (beta chain) was documented in a study of T cells in Graves' hyperthyroidism and ophthalmopathy. This clonotype has a count of ten or more. Germline loops: CDR1 MDHEN, CDR2 SYDVKM. J lost 2 bases, V lost 5 bases, and 5 bases had no gene match. The CDR3 sequence is 14 residues long. Amplification of TCR beta CDR3 regions was performed using RNA transcripts as template. The HTBI primer set served for first-round RT-PCR of the TCR CDR3. MiXCR, applied by TCRdb to the multiplex PCR reads, yields one record per CDR3 protein. The sample includes roughly 420,000 distinct CDR3 sequences, roughly 13% of them seen just once.

The clonotype was recovered from a woman under 30 with Graves' hyperthyroidism. The chain is built from TRBV28 and TRBJ2-7, with 8 bases matching TRBD2. The sample taken for sequencing was blood. As DNA, the CDR3 is TGTGCCAGCAGTCCGGGACTAGAACCCTACGAGCAGTACTTC. It specifies CASSPGLEPYEQYF.